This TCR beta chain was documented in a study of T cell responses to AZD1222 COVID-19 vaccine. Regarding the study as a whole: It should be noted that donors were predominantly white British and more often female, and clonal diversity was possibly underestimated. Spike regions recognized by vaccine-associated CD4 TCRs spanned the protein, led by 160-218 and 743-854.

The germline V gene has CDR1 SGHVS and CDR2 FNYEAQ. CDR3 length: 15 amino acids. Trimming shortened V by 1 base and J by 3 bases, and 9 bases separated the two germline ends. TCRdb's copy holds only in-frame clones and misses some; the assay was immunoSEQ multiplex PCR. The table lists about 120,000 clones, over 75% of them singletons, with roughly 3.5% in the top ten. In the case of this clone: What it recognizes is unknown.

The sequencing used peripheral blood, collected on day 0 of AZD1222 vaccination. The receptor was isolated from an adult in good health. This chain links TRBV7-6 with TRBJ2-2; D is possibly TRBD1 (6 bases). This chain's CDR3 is CASSLVAGDTGELFF. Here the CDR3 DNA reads TGTGCCAGCAGCTTAGTGGCAGGGGACACCGGGGAGCTGTTTTTT.